One sample yielded the 23 T cell receptor beta chains listed below, sequenced in a study of Ad26.COV2.S vaccination and SARS-CoV-2 variants. Clones were read by immunoSEQ multiplex PCR, and TCRdb kept only the in-frame ones, dropping some. The sample lists hundreds of thousands of clones, roughly 90% occurring once. Treatment meaning: some 19 received Ad26.COV2.S at low or high dose, single or two shots; about 5 received placebo; per-sample allocation not given. Sampling occurred on day 63 after the first vaccine or placebo injection. The sample was peripheral blood, taken in a trial of Ad26.COV2.S vaccine versus placebo. All receptors derive from a person aged 18-65 years who received the Ad26.COV2.S COVID-19 vaccine or a placebo.

The chain uses TRBV11-3 and TRBJ2-1; either TRBD1 or TRBD2 may supply D (7 bases each). The CDR3 is 15 residues long. V lost 6 bases and J lost 5, with 17 bases in between. Looked up from germline, CDR1 is SGHNT and CDR2 is YENEEA. CDR3 in DNA: TGTGCCAGCAGTCCAGGGGGAGGGACTAACAATGAGCAGTTCTTC. Encoded protein: CASSPGGGTNNEQFF. The full variable domain, with the rest looked up from reference TRBV11-3 and TRBJ2-1, is EAGVVQSPRYKIIEKKQPVAFWCNPISGHNTLYWYLQNLGQGPELLIRYENEEAVDDSQLPKDRFSAERLKGVDSTLKIQPAELGDSAVYLCASSPGGGTNNEQFFGPGTRLTVL.

The V call is TRBV9, the J call TRBJ1-5; 7 bases fit TRBD1. Germline V gene sequence: CDR1 SGDLS, CDR2 YYNGEE. The CDR3 spans 14 residues. The V gene end was trimmed by 3 bases and the J gene end by 3 bases; junction bases not matched to a gene: 3. CDR3 protein: CASSATGNNQPQHF. The CDR3 DNA follows: TGTGCCAGCAGCGCGACAGGGAACAATCAGCCCCAGCATTTT.

This clone was seen at least ten times. This chain links TRBV4-3 with TRBJ1-1, with 8 positions matching TRBD1. The V segment lost 0 bases and the J segment 10 bases; nucleotides outside the gene matches: 16. Germline V gene sequence: CDR1 LGHNA, CDR2 YSLEER. The CDR3 covers 17 residues. CDR3 sequence: CASSQDLLRGRGRGAFF. For the CDR3, the DNA is TGCGCCAGCAGCCAAGATTTACTCAGGGGGCGCGGTCGCGGAGCTTTCTTT.

V is TRBV7-3 and J is TRBJ2-3, with 13 nucleotides matching TRBD2. The CDR3 has 21 residues. V lost 0 bases to trimming and J lost 0 bases; unmatched junction nucleotides: 12. CDR1 and CDR2 from the germline V gene are SGHTA and FQGTGA. The CDR3 spells CASSLTGGGLAGVFSTDTQYF. Here the CDR3 DNA reads TGTGCCAGCAGCTTAACAGGTGGAGGACTAGCGGGAGTGTTTAGCACAGATACGCAGTATTTT. The full variable domain, rest sourced from reference TRBV7-3 and TRBJ2-3, is GAGVSQTPSNKVTEKGKYVELRCDPISGHTALYWYRQSLGQGPEFLIYFQGTGAADDSGLPNDRFFAVRPEGSVSTLKIQRTERGDSAVYLCASSLTGGGLAGVFSTDTQYFGPGTRLTVL.

J is TRBJ2-6 and V is TRBV27; 7 bases fit TRBD1. The CDR3 has 20 amino acids. With 5 bases clipped from V and 0 bases from J, the junction kept 16 bases outside the gene matches. Germline lookup yields CDR1 MNHEY and CDR2 SMNVEV (reference sequence). As DNA, the CDR3 is TGTGCCAGCAGTCCTCGGATTTCTGGGACAGCTCCCTCTGGGGCCAACGTCCTGACTTTC. Translation: CASSPRISGTAPSGANVLTF.

This clone was observed a single time. The V and J genes are TRBV4-2 and TRBJ2-5; either TRBD1 or TRBD2 may fit D (6 bases each). V was cut by 0 bases and J by 2 bases, with 10 bases left in between. The germline V gene encodes CDR1 LGHNA and CDR2 YNFKEQ. The CDR3 spans 15 residues. CDR3 loop: CASSQEWRGQETQYF. DNA for the CDR3: TGTGCCAGCAGCCAAGAGTGGAGGGGGCAAGAGACCCAGTACTTC.

This chain joins TRBV6-1 and TRBJ2-7, with 8 bases aligning to TRBD1. CDR1 and CDR2 from the germline V gene are MNHNS and SASEGT. Trimming cost V 3 bases and J 2 bases; bases outside gene matches: 6. The CDR3 contains 15 residues. CDR3 in amino acids: CASSEDRAFTYEQYF. The CDR3 coding sequence is TGTGCCAGCAGTGAGGACAGGGCATTTACCTACGAGCAGTACTTC.

CDR3 sequence: CATSRDHGGGYYGYTF. The CDR3 bases are TGTGCCACCAGCAGAGATCACGGCGGAGGGTACTATGGCTACACCTTC. The rearrangement uses TRBV15 and TRBJ1-2; D unresolved. The V gene lost 0 bases and the J gene lost 3 bases, with 14 bases spanning the gap. The CDR3 loop spans 16 amino acids. From germline, CDR1 is LNHNV and CDR2 YYDKDF (reference sequence).

The V and J genes are TRBV19 and TRBJ2-7, with a tentative D call TRBD1 (6 bases). Trimming shortened V by 10 bases and J by 2 bases, and 24 bases separated the two germline ends. The CDR3 runs to 16 residues. The V gene's germline CDR1 is LNHDA and CDR2 SQIVND (reference sequence). The CDR3 loop is CATSLGGVPLAYEQYF. The CDR3, as DNA: TGTGCCACCTCCTTAGGGGGAGTCCCTCTAGCCTACGAGCAGTACTTC.

This chain links TRBV11-3 with TRBJ1-1; TRBD1 is a possible D gene (6 bases). Per germline, CDR1 SGHNT and CDR2 YENEEA. The CDR3 extends over 15 amino acids. Trimming took 5 bases from V and 4 from J, leaving 17 bases between them. The CDR3 DNA reads TGTGCCAGCAGCGCCTCCCCGGGGGCGGGCACTGAAGCTTTCTTT. Protein product: CASSASPGAGTEAFF.

In its sample, this clone was seen a few times. This chain joins TRBV2 and TRBJ2-2; D remains unclear. V lost 8 bases and J 0 bases, leaving 1 base between the germline ends. The CDR3 is 11 residues long. The germline gives CDR1 SNHLY, CDR2 FYNNEI. DNA of the CDR3: TGTGCCAGCTCGAACACCGGGGAGCTGTTTTTT. This gives the protein CASSNTGELFF.

This clone appeared a single time. The gene calls are TRBV28 and TRBJ1-5, with D maybe TRBD1 (6 bases). CDR1 MDHEN and CDR2 SYDVKM come from the germline V gene. Trimming removed 2 bases at V and 0 bases at J, with 11 bases between. The CDR3 extends over 16 amino acids. CDR3 in DNA: TGTGCCAGCAGTTTAGGGGGGCTCTATAGCAATCAGCCCCAGCATTTT. Amino acid sequence: CASSLGGLYSNQPQHF.

This rearrangement joins TRBV6-4 to TRBJ2-1, with TRBD2 identical over 8 bases. The CDR3 runs 15 residues. Germline assignment: CDR1 MRHNA and CDR2 SNTAGT. J lost 2 bases, V lost 5 bases, and 5 bases had no gene match. The CDR3, as DNA: TGTGCCAGCAGTCCCAGCGGGAGCCCCTACAATGAGCAGTTCTTC. As protein: CASSPSGSPYNEQFF.

The chain recombines TRBV5-5 with TRBJ2-7, with D uncertain. Trimming pared 2 bases from V and 0 bases from J, leaving 9 bases between. Germline V CDR1 and CDR2: SGHKS, YYEKEE (reference sequence). CDR3 size: 14 residues. Here the CDR3 DNA reads TGTGCCAGCAGCTTCGGTCACAGCTCCTACGAGCAGTACTTC. Its translation: CASSFGHSSYEQYF.

In this sample, this clone turned up once. The chain is built from TRBV27 and TRBJ2-7; TRBD1 might be the D (6 bases). The germline CDR1 and CDR2 sequences are MNHEY and SMNVEV (reference sequence). Trimming removed 5 bases at V and 0 bases at J, with 11 bases between. The CDR3 length is 14 residues. CDR3 DNA sequence: TGTGCCAGCAGTCCCGAGGGGGTCTCCTACGAGCAGTACTTC. It is translated as CASSPEGVSYEQYF.

This clone was counted a few times. The sample has other DNA sequences that encode this CDR3 too. The chain couples TRBV29-1 to TRBJ1-5; D unclear. Germline CDR1 reads SQVTM; CDR2 reads ANQGSEA. The CDR3 is made up of 13 amino acids. Trimming removed 3 bases at V and 0 bases at J, with 6 bases between. CDR3 nucleotide sequence: TGCAGCGTTGAGGAGAATAGCAATCAGCCCCAGCATTTT. This translates into CSVEENSNQPQHF.

CDR3 in amino acids: CASSAGTVGDQPQHF. The CDR3 coding sequence is TGTGCCAGCAGCGCCGGAACGGTCGGGGATCAGCCCCAGCATTTT. J is TRBJ1-5 and V is TRBV9; D not certain. Between the trimmed V and J ends, which lost 3 bases and 5 bases, there was a span of 15 bases. The CDR3 extends over 15 amino acids. The germline CDR1 and CDR2 sequences are SGDLS and YYNGEE.

The genes are TRBV12-5 and TRBJ2-3; 10 positions agree with TRBD2. The germline V gene has CDR1 LGHNT and CDR2 FRNRAP. Trimming took 5 bases from V and 0 from J; bases not matched to a gene: 2. The length of the CDR3 is 15 residues. CDR3 bases: TGTGCTAGTGGTACTAGCGGGACTAGCACAGATACGCAGTATTTT. It yields the protein CASGTSGTSTDTQYF.

This clone was detected once. This rearrangement joins TRBV12-5 to TRBJ2-1; D call uncertain. CDR3 length: 15 amino acids. V was shortened by 6 bases and J by 1 base, with 13 bases between the two germline ends. The germline V gene encodes CDR1 LGHNT and CDR2 FRNRAP. In DNA form, the CDR3 reads TGTGCTAGTGGACCCCCATCCGGTTCCTACAATGAGCAGTTCTTC. Protein sequence: CASGPPSGSYNEQFF.

The chain uses TRBV5-1 and TRBJ1-2, with D unclear. The CDR3 sequence is 13 residues long. Germline V gene sequence: CDR1 SGHRS, CDR2 YFSETQ. V dropped 2 bases and J dropped 2 bases, with 7 bases sitting between them. CDR3 region: CASSLNLNYGYTF. For the CDR3, the DNA is TGCGCCAGCAGCTTAAACCTAAACTATGGCTACACCTTC.

This chain connects TRBV7-2 to TRBJ2-7; D may be TRBD1 (6 bases). The CDR3 is made up of 14 amino acids. Germline V lookup: CDR1 SGHTA, CDR2 FQGNSA. The germline V and J ends were trimmed by 1 base and 6 bases, with 13 bases remaining between them. The CDR3 sequence: CASSLVSGAPEQYF. CDR3 nucleotides: TGTGCCAGCAGCTTAGTCTCAGGGGCACCCGAGCAGTACTTC.

The chain couples TRBV27 to TRBJ1-2; 9 nucleotides match TRBD1. The ends lost 4 bases at V and 4 bases at J; junction bases unmatched: 4. CDR1 is MNHEY, CDR2 SMNVEV, per germline (reference sequence). The CDR3 consists of 14 residues. The CDR3 sequence: CASSSGQGIYGYTF. CDR3 in DNA: TGTGCCAGCAGTTCCGGACAGGGGATCTATGGCTACACCTTC.

The V and J genes are TRBV28 and TRBJ1-5; 7 positions match TRBD1. CDR3 length: 15 residues. Germline CDR1 MDHEN, CDR2 SYDVKM. Unmatched junction bases numbered 12, after V lost 6 bases and J lost 7 bases. CDR3 residues: CASSQDRARFQPQHF. CDR3 nucleotides: TGTGCCAGCAGCCAAGACAGGGCGCGGTTCCAGCCCCAGCATTTT. Using reference TRBV28 and TRBJ1-5 for the parts outside the CDR3, the full variable domain is DVKVTQSSRYLVKRTGEKVFLECVQDMDHENMFWYRQDPGLGLRLIYFSYDVKMKEKGDIPEGYSVSREKKERFSLILESASTNQTSMYLCASSQDRARFQPQHFGDGTRLSIL.